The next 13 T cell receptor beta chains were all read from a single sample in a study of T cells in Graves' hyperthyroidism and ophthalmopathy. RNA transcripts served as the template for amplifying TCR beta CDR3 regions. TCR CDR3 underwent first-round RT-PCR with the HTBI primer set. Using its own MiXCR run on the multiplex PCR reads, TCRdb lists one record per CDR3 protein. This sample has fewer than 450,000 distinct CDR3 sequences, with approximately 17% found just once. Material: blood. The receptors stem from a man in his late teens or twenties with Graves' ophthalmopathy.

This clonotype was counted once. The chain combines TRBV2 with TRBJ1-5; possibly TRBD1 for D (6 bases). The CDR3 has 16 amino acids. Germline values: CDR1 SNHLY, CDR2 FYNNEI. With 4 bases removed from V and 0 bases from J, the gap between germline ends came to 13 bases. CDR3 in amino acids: CASSGRGSNSNQPQHF. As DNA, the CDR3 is TGTGCCAGCAGTGGTAGGGGGTCTAATAGCAATCAGCCCCAGCATTTT.

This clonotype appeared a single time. CDR3 DNA: TGTGCCAGCAGTTCCCTCCAGGGGTCTAATGAAAAACTGTTTTTT. Protein: CASSSLQGSNEKLFF. The chain recombines TRBV27 with TRBJ1-4; perhaps TRBD1 as D (6 bases). Germline V gene sequence: CDR1 MNHEY, CDR2 SMNVEV (reference sequence). V was clipped by 4 bases and J by 3 bases, with 12 bases between them. This CDR3 has 15 amino acids.

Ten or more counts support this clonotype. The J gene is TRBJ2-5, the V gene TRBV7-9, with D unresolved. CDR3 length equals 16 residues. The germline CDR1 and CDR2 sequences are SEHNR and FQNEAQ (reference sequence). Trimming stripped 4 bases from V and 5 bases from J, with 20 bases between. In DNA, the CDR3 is TGTGCCAGCAGCTACCTTCTCGGACCAAAGAGGGAGACCCAGTACTTC. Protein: CASSYLLGPKRETQYF.

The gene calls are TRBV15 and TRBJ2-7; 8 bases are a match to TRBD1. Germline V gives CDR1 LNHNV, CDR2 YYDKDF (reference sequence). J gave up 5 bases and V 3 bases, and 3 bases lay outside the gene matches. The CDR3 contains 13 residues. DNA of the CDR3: TGTGCCACCAGCAGGGACAGGGACAACGAGCAGTACTTC. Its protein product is CATSRDRDNEQYF. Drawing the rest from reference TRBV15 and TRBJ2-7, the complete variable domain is DAMVIQNPRYQVTQFGKPVTLSCSQTLNHNVMYWYQQKSSQAPKLLFHYYDKDFNNEADTPDNFQSRRPNTSFCFLDIRSPGLGDTAMYLCATSRDRDNEQYFGPGTRLTVT.

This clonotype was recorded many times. The CDR3 region is CSAKHGGASYEQYF. In DNA, the CDR3 is TGCAGTGCCAAACACGGGGGGGCCAGTTACGAGCAGTACTTC. The V call is TRBV20-1, the J call TRBJ2-7, with TRBD2 identical over 8 bases. The trim removed 6 bases at V and 4 bases at J, leaving 11 bases unmatched. Germline CDR1 reads DFQATT; CDR2 reads SNEGSKA (reference sequence). The CDR3 runs 14 residues.

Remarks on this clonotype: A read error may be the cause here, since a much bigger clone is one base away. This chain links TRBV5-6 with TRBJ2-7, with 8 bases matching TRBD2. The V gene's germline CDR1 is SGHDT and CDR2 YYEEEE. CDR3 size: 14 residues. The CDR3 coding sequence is TGTGCCAGCAGCCCGGGAGGGGGTTCCTACAAGCAGTACTTC. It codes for CASSPGGGSYKQYF.

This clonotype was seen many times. The CDR3 DNA is TGTGCCAGCAGCTTTAGTCCGGCGGATGGCTACACCTTC. This encodes CASSFSPADGYTF. The gene calls are TRBV11-2 and TRBJ1-2, with unresolved D. This CDR3 comprises 13 residues. Trimming shortened V by 3 bases and J by 6 bases, and 11 bases separated the two germline ends. Germline loops: CDR1 SGHAT, CDR2 FQNNGV.

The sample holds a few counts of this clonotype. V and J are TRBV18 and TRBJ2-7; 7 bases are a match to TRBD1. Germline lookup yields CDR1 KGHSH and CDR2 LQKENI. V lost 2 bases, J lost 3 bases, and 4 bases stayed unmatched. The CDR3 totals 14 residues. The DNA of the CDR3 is TGTGCCAGCTCACCAGGGAACAGGGGCTACGAGCAGTACTTC. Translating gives CASSPGNRGYEQYF.

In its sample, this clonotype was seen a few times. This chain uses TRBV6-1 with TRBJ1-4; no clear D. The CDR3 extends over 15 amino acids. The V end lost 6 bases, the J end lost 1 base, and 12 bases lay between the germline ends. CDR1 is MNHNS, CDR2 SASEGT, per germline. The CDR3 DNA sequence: TGTGCCAGCAGGACTTCACGGGGAACTAATGAAAAACTGTTTTTT. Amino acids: CASRTSRGTNEKLFF.

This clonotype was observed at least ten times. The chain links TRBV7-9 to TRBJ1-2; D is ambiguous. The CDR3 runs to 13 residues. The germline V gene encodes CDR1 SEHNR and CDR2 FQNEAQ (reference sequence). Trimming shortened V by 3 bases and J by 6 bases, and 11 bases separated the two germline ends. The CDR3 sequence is CASSLTGTNGYTF. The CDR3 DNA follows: TGTGCCAGCAGCTTGACGGGAACCAATGGCTACACCTTC.

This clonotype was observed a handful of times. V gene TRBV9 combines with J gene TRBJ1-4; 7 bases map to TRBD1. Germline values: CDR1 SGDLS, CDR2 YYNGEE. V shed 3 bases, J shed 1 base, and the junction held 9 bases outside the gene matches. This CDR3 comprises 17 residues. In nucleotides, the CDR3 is TGTGCCAGCAGCGCCGAAACAGGGGATCGAACTAATGAAAAACTGTTTTTT. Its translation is CASSAETGDRTNEKLFF.

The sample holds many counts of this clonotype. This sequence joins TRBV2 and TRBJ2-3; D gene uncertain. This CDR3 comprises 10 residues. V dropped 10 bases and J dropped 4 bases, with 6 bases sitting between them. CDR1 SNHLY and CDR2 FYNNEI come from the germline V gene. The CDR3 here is CATRSDTQYF. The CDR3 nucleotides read TGTGCCACAAGGTCAGATACGCAGTATTTT.

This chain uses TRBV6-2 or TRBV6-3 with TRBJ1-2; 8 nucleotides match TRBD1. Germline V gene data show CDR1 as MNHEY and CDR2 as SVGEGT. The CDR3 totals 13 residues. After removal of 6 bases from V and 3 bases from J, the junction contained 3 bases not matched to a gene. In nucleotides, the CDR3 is TGTGCCAGCAGGAACAGGGGGGACTATGGCTACACCTTC. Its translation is CASRNRGDYGYTF.